This T cell receptor beta chain was observed in a study of blood T cell repertoires in COVID-19. About the research overall: Sites in the United States, Italy and Spain provided acute and convalescent COVID-19 samples.

Data came from immunoSEQ multiplex PCR; TCRdb stores just in-frame clones and leaves some out. The data contain about 61,000 clones, 88% of them singletons. Specimen: peripheral blood. This sequence was found in a woman of 80 years or more with active COVID-19.

The CDR3 DNA sequence: TGTGCCAGCAGCTCGTTCGCGGGGCTCTACGAGCAGTACTTC. This sequence encodes CASSSFAGLYEQYF. The V gene is TRBV7-2, the J gene TRBJ2-7; D possibly corresponds to TRBD2 (6 bases). The CDR3 is 14 residues long. Germline assignment: CDR1 SGHTA and CDR2 FQGNSA. The ends were cut back, 4 bases at V and 3 bases at J, with 13 bases in the middle.